One and the same sample provided the 3 T cell receptor beta chains below, sequenced in a study of beta chain features in type 1 diabetes. The whole isolated RNA underwent reverse transcription, so sequencing captured expressed TCRB transcripts. Assay: immunoSEQ multiplex PCR; the TCRdb copy retains only in-frame clones and omits some. The profile shows hundreds of thousands of clones, 14% of them singletons. Sample: central memory CD4+ T cells from blood. The origin of the receptors is a man aged 30-40 years in good health.

The chain combines TRBV4-3 with TRBJ1-2, with TRBD1 matching 7 bases. CDR1 and CDR2 from the germline V gene are LGHNA and YSLEER. The CDR3 covers 14 residues. V trimming: 2 bases; J trimming: 8 bases; junction bases outside the gene matches: 8. The CDR3 spells CASSQKDRPSGYTF. CDR3 bases: TGCGCCAGCAGCCAAAAGGACAGGCCATCGGGCTACACCTTC.

This clone was seen only a few times. The V call is TRBV11-2, the J call TRBJ1-4; D gene uncertain. Germline CDR1 is SGHAT and CDR2 is FQNNGV. This CDR3 region has 14 residues. V was cut by 6 bases and J by 8 bases, with 16 bases left in between. The DNA of the CDR3 is TGTGCCAGCAGGGGAAGGTCCCTCGGGGAAAAACTGTTTTTT. This codes for CASRGRSLGEKLFF.

The chain recombines TRBV6-1 with TRBJ1-2; 7 nucleotides match TRBD1. Losses at the gene ends were 2 bases for V and 3 bases for J; bases not matched to a gene: 6. The CDR3 consists of 15 residues. Per germline, CDR1 MNHNS and CDR2 SASEGT. In DNA, the CDR3 is TGTGCCAGCAGTGAACCAGGGGGACCCGACTATGGCTACACCTTC. Amino acid sequence: CASSEPGGPDYGYTF.